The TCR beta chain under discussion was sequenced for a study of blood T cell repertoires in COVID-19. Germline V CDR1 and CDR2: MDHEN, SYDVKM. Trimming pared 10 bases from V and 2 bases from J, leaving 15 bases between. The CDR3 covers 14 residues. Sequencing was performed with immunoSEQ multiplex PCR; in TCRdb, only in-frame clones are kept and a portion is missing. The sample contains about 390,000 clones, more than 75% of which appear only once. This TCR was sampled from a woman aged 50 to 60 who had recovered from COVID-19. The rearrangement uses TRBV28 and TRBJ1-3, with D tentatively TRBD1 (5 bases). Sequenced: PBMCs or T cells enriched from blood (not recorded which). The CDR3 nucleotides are TGTGCCACCAGGCCCACAGGTCCTGGAAACACCATATATTTT. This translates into CATRPTGPGNTIYF.